These 7 T cell receptor beta chains were all obtained from the same sample, sequenced in a study of CD8 T cells in Susac syndrome. RNA in amounts of about 0.45 to 1 ug was reverse transcribed with random hexamers. TCRdb ran MiXCR on the immunoSEQ multiplex PCR reads and lists one entry per CDR3 protein. This table holds roughly 120,000 distinct CDR3 sequences, approximately 93% found once. The sequenced sample was CD8+ T cells from PBMCs. Source of these receptors: a human donor with multiple sclerosis.

The V gene is TRBV9, the J gene TRBJ2-4; TRBD1 might be the D (6 bases). The CDR3 spans 18 residues. Germline V gene data show CDR1 as SGDLS and CDR2 as YYNGEE. Trimming pared 3 bases from V and 0 bases from J, leaving 19 bases between. Here the CDR3 reads CASSAGDRVSGAKNIQYF. The CDR3 DNA reads TGTGCCAGCAGCGCAGGGGACCGGGTCTCGGGAGCCAAAAACATTCAGTACTTC. Drawing the rest from reference TRBV9 and TRBJ2-4, the complete variable domain is DSGVTQTPKHLITATGQRVTLRCSPRSGDLSVYWYQQSLDQGLQFLIQYYNGEERAKGNILERFSAQQFPDLHSELNLSSLELGDSALYFCASSAGDRVSGAKNIQYFGAGTRLSVL.

V gene TRBV2 combines with J gene TRBJ1-5; unclear D gene. V shed 4 bases and J shed 1 base, with 8 bases lying between them. Per the germline V gene, CDR1 is SNHLY and CDR2 is FYNNEI. The CDR3 sequence is 14 residues long. CDR3 sequence: CASSARGSNQPQHF. CDR3 nucleotide sequence: TGTGCCAGCAGTGCCAGAGGGAGCAATCAGCCCCAGCATTTT.

The chain uses TRBV24-1 and TRBJ2-3, with no clear D. The CDR3 covers 11 residues. The germline CDR1 and CDR2 sequences are KGHDR and SFDVKD. The V and J ends lost 6 bases and 6 bases respectively, with 6 bases between them. The DNA for the CDR3 is TGTGCCACCAGTTTTGGGGATACGCAGTATTTT. This codes for CATSFGDTQYF.

This chain connects TRBV24-1 to TRBJ2-1; weak D call: TRBD1 (5 bases). Between the trimmed V and J ends, which lost 4 bases and 3 bases, there was a span of 9 bases. CDR3 size: 14 residues. Germline loops: CDR1 KGHDR, CDR2 SFDVKD. This chain's CDR3 is CATSDYDSYNEQFF. CDR3 DNA: TGTGCCACCAGTGACTATGACAGCTACAATGAGCAGTTCTTC.

The CDR3 protein is CASSYSINTLRGNEQFF. CDR3 DNA sequence: TGTGCCAGCAGTTACTCGATTAACACCCTCCGCGGGAATGAGCAGTTCTTC. The rearrangement joins TRBV6-5 to TRBJ2-1; D is possibly TRBD2 (5 bases). The CDR3 has 17 residues. From germline, CDR1 is MNHEY and CDR2 SVGAGI. Trimming took 0 bases from V and 7 from J, leaving 19 bases between them.

This clonotype was seen just once. The chain couples TRBV19 to TRBJ1-2, with 7 nucleotides matching TRBD1. Germline CDR1 is LNHDA and CDR2 is SQIVND (reference sequence). Unmatched junction bases numbered 6, after V lost 8 bases and J lost 3 bases. The CDR3 has 13 residues. The CDR3 bases are TGTGCCAGTGCCCGACAGGGAGACTATGGCTACACCTTC. This translates into CASARQGDYGYTF.

This chain links TRBV7-9 with TRBJ1-1, with D perhaps matching TRBD1 (6 bases). V was pared by 3 bases and J by 3 bases, with 17 bases between. The V gene's germline CDR1 is SEHNR and CDR2 FQNEAQ (reference sequence). This CDR3 is 16 amino acids long. CDR3 in DNA: TGTGCCAGCAGCTTGGTCGGGGGGGGCTCGCACACTGAAGCTTTCTTT. It translates to CASSLVGGGSHTEAFF.